These 31 T cell receptor beta chains were all obtained from the same sample, sequenced in a study of identical twins. TCRdb recomputed calls from the 5' RACE reads with MiXCR, one row per CDR3 protein. The table lists around 680,000 distinct CDR3 sequences, more than 6.5% of them singletons. These data also featured in a second study, about yellow fever vaccine responses in identical twins.

Material: PBMCs. These receptors were collected from a woman aged 18-29 years in good health.

The chain uses TRBV7-3 and TRBJ1-1, with D hard to call. Germline CDR1 and CDR2: SGHTA and FQGTGA. The CDR3 spans 15 residues. The V and J ends lost 5 bases and 2 bases respectively, with 15 bases between them. The CDR3 protein is CASSPMGRVNTEAFF. In DNA, the CDR3 is TGTGCCAGCAGCCCGATGGGGAGGGTAAACACTGAAGCTTTCTTT.

This clonotype turned up a few times. The chain carries TRBV5-1 and TRBJ2-2; either TRBD1 or TRBD2 may fit D (5 bases each). CDR1 is SGHRS, CDR2 YFSETQ, per germline. V was clipped by 2 bases and J by 7 bases, with 21 bases between them. The length of the CDR3 is 17 residues. The CDR3 DNA follows: TGCGCCAGCAGCTTACCACCCGGGACCGACATGGGCGGGGAGCTGTTTTTT. Its protein product is CASSLPPGTDMGGELFF.

V is TRBV29-1 and J is TRBJ2-7, with TRBD1 matching over 8 bases. This CDR3 has 12 amino acids. Germline values: CDR1 SQVTM, CDR2 ANQGSEA. V lost 6 bases, J lost 4 bases, and 5 bases stayed unmatched. The CDR3 loop reads CSVTGQDYEQYF. As DNA, the CDR3 is TGCAGCGTAACGGGACAGGATTACGAGCAGTACTTC.

This clonotype came up many times. CDR3: CASTEGEQFF. The DNA of the CDR3 is TGTGCCAGCACGGAGGGTGAGCAGTTCTTC. V usage is TRBV12-3 or TRBV12-4 and J usage is TRBJ2-1, with D possibly TRBD2 on 6 matching bases. The CDR3 spans 10 residues. V lost 7 bases and J 9 bases, leaving 7 bases between the germline ends.

This clonotype has ten or more counts. This rearrangement joins TRBV21-1 to TRBJ2-7; the DNA was not compared with TRBD1, the D call given in the table. TRBV21-1 is a recognized pseudogene. CDR3 length equals 18 residues. This chain's CDR3 is CASSRGQDNIITSYEQYF. The DNA for the CDR3 is TGTGCCAGCAGCCGTGGACAGGACAACATAATCACCTCCTACGAGCAGTACTTC.

This clonotype was detected many times. The rearrangement joins TRBV6-2 or TRBV6-3 to TRBJ2-4; 10 bases map to TRBD1. Germline V CDR1 and CDR2: MNHEY, SVGEGT. V lost 0 bases to trimming and J lost 1 base; unmatched junction nucleotides: 0. The CDR3 has 16 amino acids. CDR3 sequence reads: CASSYSGQGAKNIQYF. In DNA, the CDR3 is TGTGCCAGCAGTTACTCGGGACAGGGGGCCAAAAACATTCAGTACTTC.

This clonotype turned up a few times. The V gene is TRBV3-1, the J gene TRBJ2-7; 9 bases fit TRBD1. CDR1 LGHDT and CDR2 YNNKEL come from the germline V gene (reference sequence). The V segment lost 4 bases and the J segment 2 bases; nucleotides outside the gene matches: 9. The CDR3 is 16 residues long. CDR3 sequence reads: CASSLLRGTGTYEQYF. The CDR3 bases are TGTGCCAGCAGCCTCCTGAGAGGGACAGGGACCTACGAGCAGTACTTC.

Many counts were recorded for this clonotype. The chain recombines TRBV10-3 with TRBJ2-5; TRBD2 might be the D (6 bases). The germline V gene has CDR1 ENHRY and CDR2 SYGVKD. V gave up 0 bases and J gave up 5 bases, with 16 bases separating them. This CDR3 comprises 16 residues. For the CDR3, the DNA is TGTGCCATCAGTGAGTCGCGTCCGGGAGTAGGGGAGACCCAGTACTTC. This sequence encodes CAISESRPGVGETQYF.

This clonotype has more than one count but fewer than ten. The gene calls are TRBV2 and TRBJ2-1; D may be TRBD2 (6 bases). Germline V gene lookup returns CDR1 SNHLY and CDR2 FYNNEI. Trimming removed 7 bases at V and 0 bases at J, with 13 bases between. CDR3 length: 15 residues. CDR3 nucleotides: TGTGCCAGCATATATCGGGGGAGCTCCTACAATGAGCAGTTCTTC. Amino acid sequence: CASIYRGSSYNEQFF.

This clonotype occurred a few times. The chain uses TRBV10-2 and TRBJ1-2; 8 nucleotides align to TRBD1. In germline, CDR1 is WSHSY, CDR2 SAAADI. V was clipped by 6 bases and J by 6 bases; unmatched bases: 6. CDR3 length: 13 residues. Here the CDR3 DNA reads TGCGCCAGCAGGAAGACAGGGGAAAATGGCTACACCTTC. Protein sequence: CASRKTGENGYTF.

This clonotype was seen a few times. This chain's CDR3 is CASRQGENNEQFF. CDR3 sequence (DNA): TGTGCCAGCCGGCAGGGGGAGAACAATGAGCAGTTCTTC. The chain links TRBV7-9 to TRBJ2-1; 7 bases align to TRBD1. The V and J ends lost 8 bases and 5 bases, in that order; junction bases with no gene match: 6. Per germline, CDR1 SEHNR and CDR2 FQNEAQ (reference sequence). This CDR3 is built from 13 residues.

The chain is built from TRBV20-1 and TRBJ2-7, with a weak D call TRBD2 (6 bases). The germline V gene has CDR1 DFQATT and CDR2 SNEGSKA (reference sequence). The CDR3 loop spans 17 amino acids. The V end was cut by 3 bases, the J end by 0 bases, with 21 bases between. CDR3 nucleotides: TGCAGTGCTAGGTCCCATGGCAGCGGGCCTTACTCCTACGAGCAGTACTTC. Its protein is CSARSHGSGPYSYEQYF.

This clonotype has at least ten counts. J is TRBJ2-5 and V is TRBV6-5, with unresolved D. CDR1 is MNHEY, CDR2 SVGAGI, per germline. The CDR3 is made up of 11 amino acids. The ends were cut back, 10 bases at V and 9 bases at J, with 15 bases in the middle. This chain's CDR3 is CAIDLRMAQYF. In DNA, the CDR3 is TGTGCCATCGACCTCCGGATGGCCCAGTACTTC.

J is TRBJ2-1 and V is TRBV7-2; the D is unclear. Germline V gene sequence: CDR1 SGHTA, CDR2 FQGNSA. This CDR3 has 17 residues. Trimming removed 0 bases from V and 8 bases from J, with 20 bases in between. DNA for the CDR3: TGTGCCAGCAGCTTAGCGGCTATTACGGTCCCCGTCCATGAGCAGTTCTTC. This translates into CASSLAAITVPVHEQFF.

Notes on this clonotype: The junction and the germline gene differ at one end; a read error may be behind it. The chain carries TRBV5-5 and TRBJ2-2, with D tentatively TRBD1 or TRBD2 (5 bases each). Per germline, CDR1 SGHKS and CDR2 YYEKEE (reference sequence). The CDR3 consists of 14 residues. The CDR3: CASGPRVSAGELLF. The CDR3 bases are TGTGCCAGCGGCCCCAGGGTGTCGGCCGGGGAGCTGCTTTTT.

This clonotype has a handful of counts. The J gene is TRBJ2-7, the V gene TRBV29-1; 9 bases align to TRBD2. CDR1 and CDR2 (germline): SQVTM, ANQGSEA. The CDR3 consists of 15 residues. Losses at the gene ends were 0 bases for V and 5 bases for J; bases not matched to a gene: 8. The CDR3 loop reads CSVEDQGTSIHEQYF. In DNA, the CDR3 is TGCAGCGTTGAAGATCAGGGGACTAGCATCCACGAGCAGTACTTC.

This clonotype turned up a few times. This rearrangement joins TRBV28 to TRBJ2-5; the match to TRBD2 covers 10 bases. Germline assignment: CDR1 MDHEN and CDR2 SYDVKM. This CDR3 has 15 amino acids. The V segment lost 5 bases and the J segment 5 bases; nucleotides outside the gene matches: 8. DNA for the CDR3: TGTGCCAGCAGTCCAACCGGGACTAGCGCGGAGACCCAGTACTTC. Its protein product is CASSPTGTSAETQYF.

The sample holds a few counts of this clonotype. V usage is TRBV6-1 and J usage is TRBJ2-5; 7 nucleotides align to TRBD1. This CDR3 contains 14 residues. Germline V CDR1 and CDR2: MNHNS, SASEGT. Trimming cost V 7 bases and J 5 bases; bases outside gene matches: 10. The CDR3 DNA sequence: TGTGCCAGCACCCTAATGACAGGGACGGAGACCCAGTACTTC. Protein: CASTLMTGTETQYF.

This clonotype was counted between two and nine times. The J gene is TRBJ1-5, the V gene TRBV5-1, with D uncertain. Germline V gene sequence: CDR1 SGHRS, CDR2 YFSETQ. This CDR3 is 13 amino acids long. Trimming took off 1 base at V and 7 bases at J, with 9 bases between the two ends. In DNA form, the CDR3 reads TGCGCCAGCAGCTTGCAAGTGGGGCAGCCCCAGCATTTT. This translates into CASSLQVGQPQHF. The variable domain in full, with the rest retrieved from reference TRBV5-1 and TRBJ1-5, is KAGVTQTPRYLIKTRGQQVTLSCSPISGHRSVSWYQQTPGQGLQFLFEYFSETQRNKGNFPGRFSGRQFSNSRSEMNVSTLELGDSALYLCASSLQVGQPQHFGDGTRLSIL.

This clonotype was seen repeatedly, ten times or more. The chain combines TRBV4-1 with TRBJ2-4; D could derive from TRBD1 or TRBD2 (5 bases each). The germline V and J ends were trimmed by 0 bases and 0 bases, with 18 bases remaining between them. CDR3 length equals 19 residues. Germline CDR1 and CDR2: MGHRA and YSYEKL. CDR3 in amino acids: CASSQEIVQGVLAKNIQYF. As DNA, the CDR3 is TGCGCCAGCAGCCAAGAAATCGTCCAGGGAGTTCTAGCCAAAAACATTCAGTACTTC.

This clonotype appeared many times. This chain uses TRBV10-3 with TRBJ2-2; D is ambiguous. Germline V gene sequence: CDR1 ENHRY, CDR2 SYGVKD. The V and J ends lost 0 bases and 0 bases respectively, with 8 bases between them. The CDR3 length is 16 residues. The CDR3 protein is CAISESAGANTGELFF. CDR3 coding DNA: TGTGCCATCAGTGAGTCGGCAGGAGCGAACACCGGGGAGCTGTTTTTT.

The genes are TRBV19 and TRBJ2-1, with unresolved D. Trimming removed 0 bases from V and 4 bases from J, with 10 bases in between. The length of the CDR3 is 15 residues. Per the germline V gene, CDR1 is LNHDA and CDR2 is SQIVND (reference sequence). The CDR3, as DNA: TGTGCCAGTAGTATAGACGCCAGTTTTTACAATGAGCAGTTCTTC. Its translation is CASSIDASFYNEQFF. Looking up the rest from reference TRBV19 and TRBJ2-1 gives the full variable domain: DGGITQSPKYLFRKEGQNVTLSCEQNLNHDAMYWYRQDPGQGLRLIYYSQIVNDFQKGDIAEGYSVSREKKESFPLTVTSAQKNPTAFYLCASSIDASFYNEQFFGPGTRLTVL.

At least ten counts were recorded for this clonotype. The rearrangement links TRBV6-5 to TRBJ2-7; no definite D call. Germline V gene sequence: CDR1 MNHEY, CDR2 SVGAGI. The V gene lost 2 bases and the J gene lost 2 bases, with 7 bases spanning the gap. The CDR3 extends over 13 amino acids. The CDR3 nucleotides read TGTGCCAGCAGTTACGATAGTACCTACGAGCAGTACTTC. Translating gives CASSYDSTYEQYF.

The V call is TRBV5-1, the J call TRBJ2-2; tentatively, D is TRBD2 (5 bases). V lost 2 bases to trimming and J lost 8 bases, with 7 bases between them. The germline V gene encodes CDR1 SGHRS and CDR2 YFSETQ. The CDR3 sequence is 12 residues long. The CDR3 coding sequence is TGCGCCAGCAGCTTCGGGATTGGGGAGCTGTTTTTT. Its protein is CASSFGIGELFF.

The chain employs TRBV7-9 and TRBJ2-3; 7 positions match TRBD2. CDR1 SEHNR and CDR2 FQNEAQ come from the germline V gene (reference sequence). The ends lost 1 base at V and 1 base at J; junction bases unmatched: 5. The CDR3 is 16 residues long. In DNA form, the CDR3 reads TGTGCCAGCAGCTTAGGTAGGACTAGTGGCACAGATACGCAGTATTTT. Translated, it gives CASSLGRTSGTDTQYF.

A few counts support this clonotype. V gene TRBV6-2 or TRBV6-3 combines with J gene TRBJ2-1; no reliable D call. Germline values: CDR1 MNHEY, CDR2 SVGEGT. Trimming shortened V by 8 bases and J by 9 bases, and 11 bases separated the two germline ends. The CDR3 totals 11 residues. Here the CDR3 reads CASDSDREQFF. CDR3 DNA: TGTGCCAGCGACTCTGATCGTGAGCAGTTCTTC.

The chain combines TRBV27 with TRBJ1-1, with 10 bases lining up with TRBD1. V shed 4 bases, J shed 0 bases, and the junction held 5 bases outside the gene matches. The CDR3 is 16 residues long. Per germline, CDR1 MNHEY and CDR2 SMNVEV (reference sequence). The CDR3 DNA sequence: TGTGCCAGCAGTTCACCGGGACAGGGGATGAACACTGAAGCTTTCTTT. Translation gives CASSSPGQGMNTEAFF.

This clonotype was observed a few times. The chain joins TRBV29-1 to TRBJ2-3, with 14 bases that match TRBD2. The germline V gene encodes CDR1 SQVTM and CDR2 ANQGSEA. The CDR3 consists of 17 residues. The V gene end was trimmed by 0 bases and the J gene end by 8 bases; junction bases not matched to a gene: 10. The DNA for the CDR3 is TGCAGCGTTGAAGATTCGGGACTAGCGGGAGTACTAGTTACGCAGTATTTT. Translating gives CSVEDSGLAGVLVTQYF.

This clonotype was seen repeatedly, ten times or more. The rearrangement links TRBV7-6 to TRBJ2-7; D is ambiguous. Trimming cost V 4 bases and J 5 bases, with 15 bases left between them. The CDR3 length is 14 residues. Germline lookup yields CDR1 SGHVS and CDR2 FNYEAQ. The CDR3 spells CASSSLTRAHEQYF. The CDR3 nucleotides read TGTGCCAGCAGCTCATTAACCCGAGCCCACGAGCAGTACTTC.

This clonotype showed up many times. V usage is TRBV7-9 and J usage is TRBJ2-7; D not resolved. The V and J ends lost 4 bases and 0 bases respectively, with 10 bases between them. The CDR3 loop spans 14 amino acids. The germline gives CDR1 SEHNR, CDR2 FQNEAQ (reference sequence). CDR3 sequence: CASSSSEVSYEQYF. CDR3 bases: TGTGCCAGCAGCTCCAGTGAGGTCTCCTACGAGCAGTACTTC.

In its sample, this clonotype was seen a few times. The rearrangement links TRBV3-1 to TRBJ2-1, with D possibly matching TRBD2 (6 bases). This CDR3 has 11 amino acids. The germline V gene encodes CDR1 LGHDT and CDR2 YNNKEL (reference sequence). Trimming removed 2 bases from V and 12 bases from J, with 8 bases in between. CDR3 protein: CASSQSGLQFF. The CDR3 region has the DNA TGTGCCAGCAGCCAATCGGGACTGCAGTTCTTC.